This TCR beta chain derives from a study of identical twins. General study results and limits: Abundant cord blood beta clonotypes carried fewer insertions; memory repertoires showed none. Some out-of-frame alpha sequences were shared by twins, and these showed excess low generation probability.

The CDR3 spans 15 residues. The germline V gene encodes CDR1 SGHTA and CDR2 FQGNSA. Between the trimmed V and J ends, which lost 4 bases and 7 bases, there was a span of 17 bases. TCRdb used MiXCR to reprocess the 5' RACE reads, holding one entry per CDR3 protein. This table has approximately 220,000 distinct CDR3 sequences, less than 10% appearing once. With regard to this clonotype: The antigen remains undetermined.

Sequencing was done on a sample of memory (CD45RO+) T cells sorted from blood. The sequence came from a woman younger than 35 in good health. The chain carries TRBV7-2 and TRBJ1-3; D remains unclear. CDR3 loop: CASSSRAGSGNTIYF. In nucleotides, the CDR3 is TGTGCCAGCAGCTCAAGGGCGGGATCCGGGAACACCATATATTTT.